This T cell receptor beta chain was sequenced during a study of cytomegalovirus exposure and HLA in healthy donors. Study-level background: Clustering assigned approximately 78% of the approximately 400 genotyped donors to the Caucasian-associated ancestry cluster. Study results and caveats: Within a later analysis, the majority of CMV-associated TCR beta chains appeared HLA-restricted. HLA alleles were associated with fewer than 20,000 TCR beta sequences in a later analysis at 0.05 false discovery rate. TCR beta V- and J-gene trimming was later associated with a missense DCLRE1C variant.

To note about this clone: Its cognate antigen is unknown.

Between the trimmed V and J ends, which lost 0 bases and 2 bases, there was a span of 11 bases. CDR3 length: 15 residues. CDR1 is SGDLS, CDR2 YYNGEE, per germline. Use of 60 Vbeta and 13 Jbeta primers characterized the PCR. Clones were read by immunoSEQ multiplex PCR, and TCRdb kept only the in-frame ones, dropping some. The sample includes around 180,000 clones, 84% of them seen just once. Sequencing used PBMCs. This sequence originates from a man between 18 and 35 years old in good health and CMV-seronegative. The gene calls are TRBV9 and TRBJ1-2; the D is unclear. CDR3 DNA sequence: TGTGCCAGCAGCGTAGAGGCAGGTGTAAACTATGGCTACACCTTC. This encodes CASSVEAGVNYGYTF.